These T cell receptor beta chains were read from a single sample in a study of tumor-infiltrating lymphocytes in primary liver carcinoma. Each CDR3 protein is one row after TCRdb ran MiXCR on the multiplex PCR reads. This table holds about 21,000 distinct CDR3 sequences, approximately 79% found once. Input material: liver tumor tissue from sampling region 1. Source of these receptors: a woman aged 30 to 39 with primary liver carcinoma and hepatitis B virus infection. Each CDR3 is given without its conserved first and last residue. Fields, in order: J gene, V gene, CDR3 protein.

TRBJ2-5	TRBV10-3	AISGPSPGETQY
TRBJ2-3	TRBV5-4	VSSNQATSGSQTDTQY
TRBJ1-5	TRBV7-2	AGSNGQADQPQH
TRBJ2-3	TRBV11-2	TSSAGLAGTVDTQY
TRBJ1-1	TRBV29-1	SVKTGNSEAF
TRBJ1-6	TRBV5-6	VSGLVALGSPLH
TRBJ2-1	TRBV11-3	ASSRREVDYNEQF
TRBJ2-2	TRBV28	VSSLALAGSSGELF
TRBJ1-2	TRBV6-2/TRBV6-3	GSPQADYGYT
TRBJ2-7	TRBV11-2	AIKITGNYEKY